A selection of T cell receptor beta chains follows, all from one sample in a study of blood T cell repertoires in COVID-19. The assay was immunoSEQ multiplex PCR, and TCRdb's table has in-frame clones only and misses some. The data show approximately 70,000 clones, 91% seen once. Sequenced material: peripheral blood. These receptors came from a man aged 35 to 55 with COVID-19, enrolled during active disease. Both conserved end residues are part of each CDR3.

V gene: TRBV10-3
CDR3 protein: CAISESTSGETQYF

V gene: TRBV5-1
CDR3 protein: CASSLRRDNEQFF

V gene: TRBV30
CDR3 protein: CAWSVFRTDTQYF

V gene: TRBV10-3
CDR3 protein: CAISSPSAGNTEAFF

V gene: TRBV6-6
CDR3 protein: CASRDTPGQYNEQFF

V gene: TRBV3-1/TRBV3-2
CDR3 protein: CASSRLLAGMSETQYF

V gene: TRBV7-7
CDR3 protein: CASSDGTGASNEQFF

V gene: TRBV7-9
CDR3 protein: CASTEDRGQFGELFF

V gene: TRBV4-2
CDR3 protein: CASSQDGETLGNTIYF

V gene: TRBV5-1
CDR3 protein: CASSLTGQGALEQFF

V gene: TRBV18
CDR3 protein: CASSGREGTDTQYF

V gene: TRBV19
CDR3 protein: CASSIDGTENNSPLHF

V gene: TRBV5-4
CDR3 protein: CASSLGRGDYEQYF

V gene: TRBV20-1
CDR3 protein: CSASGGTGDEKLFF

V gene: TRBV12-3/TRBV12-4
CDR3 protein: CASTGIKGNTIYF

V gene: TRBV7-9
CDR3 protein: CASSAQAGSRYTF

V gene: TRBV5-1
CDR3 protein: CASSHGTSGQETQYF

V gene: TRBV4-2
CDR3 protein: CASSQAGQGAREKLFF

V gene: TRBV5-4
CDR3 protein: CASSSGGRVNEQFF

V gene: TRBV18
CDR3 protein: CASSPRSGGANQPQHF

V gene: TRBV6-6
CDR3 protein: CASSQDTLMAFF

V gene: TRBV3-1/TRBV3-2
CDR3 protein: CASSQGGRAFYGYTF

V gene: TRBV29-1
CDR3 protein: CSVGAPGSGGVYTEAFF

V gene: TRBV5-1
CDR3 protein: CASSGGDSFSGNTIYF

V gene: TRBV6-5
CDR3 protein: CASIRNTEAFF

V gene: TRBV5-1
CDR3 protein: CASSPGLKETQYF

V gene: TRBV28
CDR3 protein: CASGLAEETQYF

V gene: TRBV30
CDR3 protein: CAWSRKQNSYEQYF

V gene: TRBV19
CDR3 protein: CASSIGRRGTPQETQYF

V gene: TRBV27
CDR3 protein: CASSRGRDYGYTF

V gene: TRBV5-4
CDR3 protein: CASSLGGQANYGYTF

V gene: TRBV5-4
CDR3 protein: CASSLDLEAIETQYF

V gene: TRBV3-1/TRBV3-2
CDR3 protein: CASSQVKGRTPATQYF

V gene: TRBV5-1
CDR3 protein: CASSLPDRTYNEQFF

V gene: TRBV14
CDR3 protein: CASSRRGVRSTDTQYF

V gene: TRBV25-1
CDR3 protein: CASSGQGQPQHF

V gene: TRBV6-1
CDR3 protein: CASSDTGNGVETQYF

V gene: TRBV19
CDR3 protein: CASKWRGSSYEQYF

V gene: TRBV27
CDR3 protein: CASSLSSGGVQPQHF

V gene: TRBV28
CDR3 protein: CASRGGGGEYYGYTF

V gene: TRBV13
CDR3 protein: CASRYPGLRGYYNQPQHF

V gene: TRBV3-1/TRBV3-2
CDR3 protein: CASSQTPGGEQFF

V gene: TRBV2
CDR3 protein: CASTSEQNNRGGYTF

V gene: TRBV12-3/TRBV12-4
CDR3 protein: CASSLSRYSGYF